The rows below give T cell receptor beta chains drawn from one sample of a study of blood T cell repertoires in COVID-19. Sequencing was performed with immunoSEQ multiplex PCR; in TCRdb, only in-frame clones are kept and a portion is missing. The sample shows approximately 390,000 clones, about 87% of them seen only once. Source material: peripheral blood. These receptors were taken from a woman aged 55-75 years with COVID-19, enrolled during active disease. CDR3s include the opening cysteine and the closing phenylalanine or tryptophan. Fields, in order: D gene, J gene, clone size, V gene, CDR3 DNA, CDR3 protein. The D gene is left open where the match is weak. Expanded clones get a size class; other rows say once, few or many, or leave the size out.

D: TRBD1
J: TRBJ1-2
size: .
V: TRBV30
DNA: TGTGCCCTCACGACAGGGTATGACTATGGCTACACCTTC
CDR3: CALTTGYDYGYTF

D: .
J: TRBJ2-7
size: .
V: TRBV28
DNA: TGTGCCAGCAGTCTAACAGGGATCCCCCTCTTC
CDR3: CASSLTGIPLF

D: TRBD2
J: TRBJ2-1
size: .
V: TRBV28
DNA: TGTGCCAGCAGTCCCGCGGCCCTTAGACTAGCGGGGGGCCATGAGCAGTTCTTC
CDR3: CASSPAALRLAGGHEQFF

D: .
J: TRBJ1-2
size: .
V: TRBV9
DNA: TGTGCCAGCAGCGTAGACTCCAATAACTATGGCTACACCTTC
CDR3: CASSVDSNNYGYTF

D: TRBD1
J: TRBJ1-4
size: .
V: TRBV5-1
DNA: TGCGCCAGCAGCCTGGGCAGGGGGCAAGAAAAACTGTTTTTT
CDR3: CASSLGRGQEKLFF

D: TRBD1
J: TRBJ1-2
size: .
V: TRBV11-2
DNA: TGTGCCAGCAGCTTGAGTCCCGGGACAGGGAATGGCTACACCTTC
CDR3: CASSLSPGTGNGYTF

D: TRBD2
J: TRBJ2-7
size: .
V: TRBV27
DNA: TGTGCCAGCAGTTCTATCTCTAGCGGGGGGGCTAAGCAGTACTTC
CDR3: CASSSISSGGAKQYF

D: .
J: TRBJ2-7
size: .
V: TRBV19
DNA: TGTGCCAGTAGTAGGGGACTCCCCCCCTACGAGCAGTACTTC
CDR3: CASSRGLPPYEQYF

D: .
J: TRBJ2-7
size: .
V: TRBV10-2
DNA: TGCGCCGGCTTCGGACTATCGGGCGAGCAGTACTTC
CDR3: CAGFGLSGEQYF

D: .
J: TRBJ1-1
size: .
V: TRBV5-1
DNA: TGCGCCAGCAGCTTGGCTACAGGGAATGGCGCTGAAGCTTTCTTT
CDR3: CASSLATGNGAEAFF

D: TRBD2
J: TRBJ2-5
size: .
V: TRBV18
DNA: TGTGCCAGCTCACTAGGACTAGCCGCCCAAGAGACCCAGTACTTC
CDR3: CASSLGLAAQETQYF

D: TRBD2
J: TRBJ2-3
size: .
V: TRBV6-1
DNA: TGTGCCAGCAGTGAGCCCCTAGCGGCAGATACGCAGTATTTT
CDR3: CASSEPLAADTQYF

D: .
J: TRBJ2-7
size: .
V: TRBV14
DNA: TGTGCCAGCAGCCAAGATCTAATATACGAGCAGTACTTC
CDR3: CASSQDLIYEQYF

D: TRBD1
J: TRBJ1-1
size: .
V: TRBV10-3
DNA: TGTGCCATCAGGCCCCGGACAGGGTATACCACTGAAGCTTTCTTT
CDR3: CAIRPRTGYTTEAFF

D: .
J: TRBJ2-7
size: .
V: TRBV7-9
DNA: TGTGCCAGCAGCTTACAAGCGTACGAGCAGTACTTC
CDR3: CASSLQAYEQYF

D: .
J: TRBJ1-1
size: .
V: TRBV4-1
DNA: TGCGCCAGCAGCCAAGATGGGGGGGTCACTGAAGCTTTCTTT
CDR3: CASSQDGGVTEAFF

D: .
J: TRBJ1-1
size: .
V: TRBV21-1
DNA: TGTGCCACCCAACCGGACAGGGACCAAATGAACACTGAAGCTTTCTTT
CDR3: CATQPDRDQMNTEAFF

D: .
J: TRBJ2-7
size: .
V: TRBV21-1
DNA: TGTGCCAGCAGCAAAGCACGGACTAACTTCTACGAGCAGTACTTC
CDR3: CASSKARTNFYEQYF

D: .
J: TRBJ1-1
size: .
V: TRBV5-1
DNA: TGCGCCAGCAGCTCATGGATTGCGGGGTACACTGAAGCTTTCTTT
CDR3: CASSSWIAGYTEAFF

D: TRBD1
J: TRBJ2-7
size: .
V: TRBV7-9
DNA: TGTGCCAGCAGTTTCGGACAGGACGAAGTCTACGAGCAGTACTTC
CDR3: CASSFGQDEVYEQYF

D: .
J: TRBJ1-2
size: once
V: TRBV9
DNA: TGTGCCAGCAGCGACACCAACTATGGCTACACCTTC
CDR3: CASSDTNYGYTF

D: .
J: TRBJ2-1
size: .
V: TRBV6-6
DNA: TGTGCCAGCAGTCTTACCACGAGCTCCTACAATGAGCAGTTCTTC
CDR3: CASSLTTSSYNEQFF

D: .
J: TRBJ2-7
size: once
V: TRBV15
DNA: TGTGCCACCAGCAGAGGCCGGAGTGACTACGAGCAGTACTTC
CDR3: CATSRGRSDYEQYF

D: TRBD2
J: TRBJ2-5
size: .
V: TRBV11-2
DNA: TGTGCCAGCAGCCCTGGACTAGCGGGGGGGCGGGGTCAAGAGACCCAGTACTTC
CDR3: CASSPGLAGGRGQETQYF

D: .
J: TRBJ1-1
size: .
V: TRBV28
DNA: TGTGCCAGCAGCGACGCCAGGGGCCTGAACACTGAAGCTTTCTTT
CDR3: CASSDARGLNTEAFF

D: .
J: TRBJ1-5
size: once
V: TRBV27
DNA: TGTGCCAGCAGTTTTATGCGGGGGGCTAGTCAGCCCCAGCATTTT
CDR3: CASSFMRGASQPQHF

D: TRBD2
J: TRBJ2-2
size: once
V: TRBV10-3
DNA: TGTGCCATCAGTGAACTGGCGGGACTATCGATGCATAACACCGGGGAGCTGTTTTTT
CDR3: CAISELAGLSMHNTGELFF

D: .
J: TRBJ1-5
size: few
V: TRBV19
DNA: TGTGCCAGTCTGTCAGGGGGCAATCAGCCCCAGCATTTT
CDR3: CASLSGGNQPQHF